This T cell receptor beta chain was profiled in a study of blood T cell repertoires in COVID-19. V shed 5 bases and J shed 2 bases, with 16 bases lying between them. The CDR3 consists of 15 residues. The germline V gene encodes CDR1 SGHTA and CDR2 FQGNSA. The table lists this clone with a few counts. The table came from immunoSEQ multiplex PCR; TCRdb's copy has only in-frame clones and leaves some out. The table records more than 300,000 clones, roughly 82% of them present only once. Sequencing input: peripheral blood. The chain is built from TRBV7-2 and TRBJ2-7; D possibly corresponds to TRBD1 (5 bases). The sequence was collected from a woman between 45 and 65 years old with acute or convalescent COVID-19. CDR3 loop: CASSPNRLGAYEQYF. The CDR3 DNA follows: TGTGCCAGCAGCCCAAACAGGTTAGGGGCCTACGAGCAGTACTTC.